The subject of this entry is one T cell receptor beta chain. The antigen is undetermined. The entry originates in a study of post-analysis software for immune sequencing data. Study-wide background: The patients showed relapsing-remitting, secondary progressive and progressive-relapsing multiple sclerosis courses.

Libraries were made from TCR beta cDNA, and they carried unique molecular identifiers. TCRdb passed the PCR reads through MiXCR, listing each CDR3 protein once. The table lists hundreds of thousands of distinct CDR3 sequences, roughly 27% of them singletons, with under 0.7% in the top ten. Broader study findings: By F measure, strong co-clustering occurred among samples prepared in the same batch. Controls significantly exceeded multiple sclerosis patients in normalized Chao1 diversity.

Specimen: blood. The TCR was taken from a girl aged 10-17 years with multiple sclerosis.

The DNA for the CDR3 is TGTGCCACCAGCCCGTGGGGCGAGCAGTACTTC. It yields the protein CATSPWGEQYF. This chain links TRBV15 with TRBJ2-7, with no clear D. The CDR3 contains 11 residues. Germline CDR1 reads LNHNV; CDR2 reads YYDKDF (reference sequence). V was cut by 5 bases and J by 6 bases, with 8 bases left in between. The full variable domain, its missing parts supplied by reference TRBV15 and TRBJ2-7, is DAMVIQNPRYQVTQFGKPVTLSCSQTLNHNVMYWYQQKSSQAPKLLFHYYDKDFNNEADTPDNFQSRRPNTSFCFLDIRSPGLGDTAMYLCATSPWGEQYFGPGTRLTVT.